The text below deals with one T cell receptor beta chain. Germline V lookup: CDR1 LNHDA, CDR2 SQIVND (reference sequence). The CDR3 spans 15 residues. V lost 9 bases to trimming and J lost 2 bases, with 16 bases between them. Assay: immunoSEQ multiplex PCR; the TCRdb copy retains only in-frame clones and omits some. This table has about 32,000 clones, roughly 76% appearing once. The data belong to a study of OX40 agonist ivuxolimab in advanced cancers. The specimen comprised CD4+ or CD8+ T cells sorted from blood, sampled in a trial of the OX40 agonist ivuxolimab. The clonotype was recovered from an adult with an advanced solid tumor such as melanoma, head and neck, liver or kidney cancer. This chain joins TRBV19 and TRBJ1-4; TRBD1 is a possible D gene (5 bases). CDR3: CASNRRGGTNEKLFF. DNA of the CDR3: TGTGCCAGCAATCGGAGGGGTGGCACTAATGAAAAACTGTTTTTT.